This TCR beta chain emerged from a study of beta chain features in type 1 diabetes. Study-wide background: No patient-donor differences in age, gender, total cells or subset yield.

This clone showed up just a few times. What it binds is unknown. As every portion of the isolated RNA was reverse transcribed, the sequencing read expressed TCRB transcripts. Some clones are missing from TCRdb's copy, which holds only in-frame ones; the method was immunoSEQ multiplex PCR. The table records 200,000 to 300,000 clones, around an eighth of them present only once. V shed 6 bases and J 2 bases; nucleotides not matched to a gene: 1. Germline V CDR1 and CDR2: SEHNR, FQNEAQ (reference sequence). The CDR3 loop spans 13 amino acids. Findings and caveats of the study: VDJ junctions from type 1 diabetes patients carried fewer insertions and larger deletions.

V gene TRBV7-9 combines with J gene TRBJ1-5, with 7 bases lining up with TRBD1. The TCR sequence derives from a woman aged 40 to 50 in good health. The sequencing sample was made of naive CD4+ T cells from blood. Written as DNA, the CDR3 is TGTGCCAGCAGAGGACAGGGCAATCAGCCCCAGCATTTT. Its protein product is CASRGQGNQPQHF.